This T cell receptor (beta chain) derives from a study of cytomegalovirus exposure and HLA in healthy donors (dated by TCRdb to 2015 to 2018). Describing the broader study: According to an earlier analysis of several hundred of the donors, about 179 million T cells yielded approximately 120 million unique TCR beta sequences and 276 Gb of sequence data. Roughly 300 gigabases of sequencing data and approximately 84 million unique TCR sequences were included in an early release covering around 650 HLA-typed donors. Among the roughly 410 genotyped donors, approximately 76% belonged to the genetic ancestry cluster associated with self-reported Caucasian donors. The study aimed to test whether cataloging public T cell receptors could reveal signatures of past pathogen exposure. Using immunosequencing, the study profiled T cell repertoires from fewer than 700 subjects and related those repertoires to cytomegalovirus serostatus. In addition to the first cohort of 666 subjects, a separate validation cohort of 130 or so different subjects was used. To predict cytomegalovirus infection status, the study combined high-throughput TCR immunosequencing, statistical association of individual TCRs with disease status, and machine learning. A later analysis re-examined previously published TCR beta repertoires from several hundred donors and added high-resolution HLA genotyping to investigate patterns of TCR occurrence. Rather than using new phenotypic data, the later analysis identified candidate immune exposures from TCR beta sequences and from how often those sequences occurred across donors. In an earlier analysis of more than 550 of the donors, high-throughput TCR beta sequencing was used to judge whether each TCR beta V gene segment behaved as functional or pseudogenic. Donor age, sex, ethnicity and CMV serostatus were compiled alongside the repertoire data. Genome-wide SNP genotypes for about 65% of the roughly 670 donors were used in a later genetic analysis, which treated that subset as a discovery cohort. Every repertoire in the discovery cohort had been generated on one and the same sequencing platform. Class I and class II HLA loci were covered by the typing at four-digit resolution. Typing coverage differed by locus: A, B, C, DRB1 and DQB1 were typed in roughly 629-640 donors, DQA1 in 500 to 550, DPA1 in some 610, and DPB1 in 450 to 480. About five DR-DQ haplotypes were treated as single units for association and clustering because of strong linkage in the cohort. Across approximately 400 genotyped donors of the cohort, an average of roughly 230,000 unique TCR beta nucleotide sequences per donor were sequenced, and roughly 20% of those sequences were non-productive. Overall study outcomes, separate from this receptor: In a later analysis, 16,951 TCR beta sequences were associated with specific HLA alleles at a false discovery rate of 0.05. HLA typing was unavailable for some donors at each locus, so association tests used only the typed subset. In a later analysis, HLA-associated TCR beta chains showed more clonal expansion and lower generation probabilities than non-associated chains that were equally common. A group of highly shared sequence variants was considered likely to be a technical artifact of the sequencing pipeline. In a later analysis, TCR association rates were found to vary across HLA loci, with the most associated TCRs seen for DRB1 alleles and the fewest for HLA-C alleles. An association between a missense DCLRE1C variant and V-gene and J-gene trimming of TCR beta chains was found in a later genetic analysis and replicated in an independent cohort. Some IMGT-functional V segments, including TRBV6-2 and TRBV6-3, could not be told apart with the 87-base-pair reads, so those segments were excluded. Across donors, most TCR sequences were observed very rarely, whereas some public TCRs were present in many individuals. In an earlier analysis of approximately 590 of the donors, most TCR beta V segments appeared in productive rearrangements about 87% or about 30% of the time, broadly matching IMGT annotations. Sequencing depth was assumed to be roughly uniform across donors in the presence/absence analyses, though that assumption may not hold. In vitro tests confirmed that a few of the cytomegalovirus-associated TCR beta chains recognize cytomegalovirus antigens. A total of around 150 TCR beta chains were listed by the study as associated with cytomegalovirus. According to a later analysis, most CMV-associated TCR beta chains appeared to be HLA-restricted, and the HLA associations seemed to be driven largely by CMV exposure. It was suggested by the authors that the approach could potentially be generalized to other disease states and immunological phenotypes. Linkage disequilibrium might explain the correlated functional status among segregating V segments, but an unknown experimental factor could not be excluded. Compared with the roughly 700-donor mean, donors in an Asian-associated ancestry cluster had fewer N-insertions in productive TCRs, according to a later genetic analysis. In this cohort, only TCR beta chains were sequenced, and detectable features were limited by the absence of alpha or paired-chain data. In both the original and validation cohorts, the classifier was reported to diagnose cytomegalovirus status with high specificity and sensitivity. A further reported finding was that TCR beta sequences accurately predicted the HLA-A and HLA-B alleles for most subjects in the first cohort. In a later analysis, several top co-occurrence clusters were reported to appear linked to parvovirus B19, influenza, CMV and Epstein-Barr virus. When HLA alleles, especially DR and DQ, strongly co-occurred, attributing TCR associations to individual alleles was difficult. For the cohort, immune exposure information was limited to CMV serostatus. Because counts were too low, seventeen rarely observed V segments, including chromosome 9 orphons, were excluded from the earlier analysis of 587 of the donors.

Points on this clone: The target of this receptor is not known. No base quality information exists; no much larger clone differs at one position.

Based on the germline V gene, the CDR1 and CDR2 sequences are SGHTA and FQGNSA. The CDR3 runs 16 amino acids, cysteine and phenylalanine included. Only the CDR3 region is kept as DNA, spanning 48 bases read in frame from base 1. Unmatched junction bases come to 10, with V trimmed by 1 base and J by 4 bases. Library preparation employed the immunoSEQ multiplex PCR assay. For the multiplex PCR, a mixture combining 60 forward primers for TCR Vbeta segments and 13 reverse primers for TCR Jbeta segments was used. A multiplex PCR assay on genomic DNA amplified the CDR3 region of rearranged TCR beta genes. The amplified TCR beta libraries were sequenced on the Illumina HiSeq System as 87-base-pair reads. As for the original processing: Across the 500 to 700 repertoires, a later analysis counted tens of millions of unique TCR beta chains, approximately 12 million of which were shared by at least two donors. Raw reads were error-corrected and collapsed into unique sequences by a nearest-neighbor algorithm in which closely related sequences were merged to remove PCR and sequencing errors. V, D and J gene segments were assigned by aligning CDR3 sequences to IMGT reference sequences. For a sequence to be retained, a match of at least six nucleotides was required to both a V gene segment and a J gene segment. A rearrangement counted as productive if the CDR3 had no stop codons and remained in frame with V and J, and every other rearrangement counted as non-productive. CDR3 was defined according to IMGT convention as the region running from the second conserved V-encoded cysteine to the conserved J-encoded phenylalanine. In an earlier analysis of approximately 500 of the donors, sequences lacking an unambiguous match to a single V gene segment were excluded. In an earlier analysis of a few hundred of the donors, V segments were called functional above 56.7% productive rearrangements and were called segregating when the between-donor standard deviation exceeded 5%. A statistical classification framework was built for diagnosing cytomegalovirus status from the catalog of TCR beta chain sequences. V and J gene assignment, in a later analysis, came from comparing TCR nucleotide sequences with IMGT/GENE-DB human TR gene sequences. The TCRdist pipeline was used in a later analysis to assign CDR3 sequences and most-parsimonious VDJ recombination scenarios. In a later analysis, each TCR beta chain was defined by its CDR3 amino acid sequence together with its V-gene family, and reads without a unique V-gene family were excluded. To address suspected cross-contamination and a sequencing artifact, a later analysis removed around 590 highly shared, low-generation-probability nucleotide sequences. A later analysis calculated a clonal expansion index for each public chain from normalized within-repertoire ranks of inferred template counts. A later analysis computed generation probabilities with a VDJ recombination model fitted to out-of-frame rearrangements, and checked the results against IGoR. Hypergeometric tests were used in a later analysis to score TCR-TCR, TCR-HLA and TCR-CMV co-occurrence, with a repertoire-size bias correction applied to the TCR pairs. To estimate false discovery rates, a later analysis permuted the HLA or CMV assignments 20 times. In a later analysis, co-occurring TCRs were grouped with DBSCAN, and TCRdist sequence similarity was added when clustering was performed within HLA-allele-positive subsets. Co-occurrence clustering excluded repertoires with fewer than 30,000 or more than 120,000 public chains, plus five with anomalous nucleotide sharing. TCRdb provides this immuneACCESS table in a form limited to in-frame rearrangements. Some clones are lacking; in checked studies, under half of them reflect an unresolved V gene, and why the rest are absent is not known. Clonal size and the V and J genes are those of that table, whereas D and trimming came from the DNA. Within this sample are fewer than 200,000 clones, with more than 80% of them counted one time only. The ten biggest clones cover 0.7% to 0.95% of the sample.

The cohort consisted of 650 to 700 healthy bone marrow donors. All cohort members were sampled while nominally healthy, although unrecorded immune exposures were likely present. The donor tested CMV seronegative and was one of the 352 seronegative cohort members. A peripheral blood sample was provided by each donor, and peripheral blood mononuclear cells were used for TCR beta sequencing. Genomic DNA was extracted from the blood cell samples with the Qiagen DNeasy Blood Extraction Kit. This clonotype was sampled from a woman between 18 and 30 years old in good health and CMV-seronegative. The chain uses TRBV7-2 and TRBJ2-7; the junction holds 7 bases that match TRBD1. Sequencing was performed on PBMCs. The CDR3 reads CASSLGTGQSTYEQYF. In nucleotides, the sequence is TGTGCCAGCAGCTTAGGAACGGGACAGTCAACATACGAGCAGTACTTC.